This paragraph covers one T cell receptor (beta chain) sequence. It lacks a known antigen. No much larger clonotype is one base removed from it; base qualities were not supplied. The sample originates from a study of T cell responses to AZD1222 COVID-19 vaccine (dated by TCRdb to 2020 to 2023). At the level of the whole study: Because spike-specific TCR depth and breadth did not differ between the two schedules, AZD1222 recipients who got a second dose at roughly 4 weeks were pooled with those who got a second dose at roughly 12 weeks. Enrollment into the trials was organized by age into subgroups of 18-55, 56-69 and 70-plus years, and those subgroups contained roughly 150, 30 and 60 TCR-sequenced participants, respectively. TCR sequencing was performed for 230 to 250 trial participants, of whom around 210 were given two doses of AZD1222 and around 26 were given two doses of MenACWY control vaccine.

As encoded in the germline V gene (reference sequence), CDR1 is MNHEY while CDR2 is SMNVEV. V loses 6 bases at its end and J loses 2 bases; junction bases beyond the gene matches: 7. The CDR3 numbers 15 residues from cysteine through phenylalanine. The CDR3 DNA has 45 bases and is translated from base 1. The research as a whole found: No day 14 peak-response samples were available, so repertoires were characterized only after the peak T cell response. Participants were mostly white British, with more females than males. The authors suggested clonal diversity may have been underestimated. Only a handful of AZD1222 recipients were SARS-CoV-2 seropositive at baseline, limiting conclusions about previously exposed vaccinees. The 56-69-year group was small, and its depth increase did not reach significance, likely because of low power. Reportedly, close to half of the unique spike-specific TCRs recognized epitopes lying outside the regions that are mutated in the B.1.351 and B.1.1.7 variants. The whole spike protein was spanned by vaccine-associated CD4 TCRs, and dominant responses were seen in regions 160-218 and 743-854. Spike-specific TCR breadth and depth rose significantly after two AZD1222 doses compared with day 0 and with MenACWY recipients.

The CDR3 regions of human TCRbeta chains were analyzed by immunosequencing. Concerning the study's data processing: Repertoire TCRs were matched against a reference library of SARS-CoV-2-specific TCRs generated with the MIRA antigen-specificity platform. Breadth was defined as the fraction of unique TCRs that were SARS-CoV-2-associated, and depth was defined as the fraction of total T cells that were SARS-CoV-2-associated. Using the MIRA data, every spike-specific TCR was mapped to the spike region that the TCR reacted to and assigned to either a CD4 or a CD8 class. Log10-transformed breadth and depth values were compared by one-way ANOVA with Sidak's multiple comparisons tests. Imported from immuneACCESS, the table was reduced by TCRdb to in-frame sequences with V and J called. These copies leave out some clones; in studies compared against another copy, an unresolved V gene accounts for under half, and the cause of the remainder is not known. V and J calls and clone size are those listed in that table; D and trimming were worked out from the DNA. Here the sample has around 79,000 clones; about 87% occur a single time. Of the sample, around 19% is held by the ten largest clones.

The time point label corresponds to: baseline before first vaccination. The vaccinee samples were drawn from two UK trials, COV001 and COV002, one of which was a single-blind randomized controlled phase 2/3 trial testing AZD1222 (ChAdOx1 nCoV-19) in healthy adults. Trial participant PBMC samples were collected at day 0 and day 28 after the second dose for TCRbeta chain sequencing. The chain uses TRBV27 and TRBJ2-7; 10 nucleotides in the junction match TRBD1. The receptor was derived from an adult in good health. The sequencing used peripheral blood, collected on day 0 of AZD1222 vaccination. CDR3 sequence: CASSRPGQGAYEQYF. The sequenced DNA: TGTGCCAGCAGCCGCCCCGGACAGGGGGCCTACGAGCAGTACTTC.